Sequencing of this T cell receptor (beta chain) was carried out in a study of blood T cells in healthy people across ages. Trimming removed 3 bases at V and 1 base at J, with 12 bases between. This CDR3 spans 15 amino acids. CDR1 and CDR2 (germline): KGHSH, LQKENI. Through a sample-barcoded 5' primer and a J-beta primer mix, a second PCR was run for about 6 to 11 cycles. TCRdb redid the calling of the 5' RACE reads with MiXCR, one entry per CDR3 protein. Of 450,000 to 700,000 distinct CDR3 sequences listed, 25% to 30% are singletons. Peripheral blood, approximately 10 milliliters per donor, was collected.

What was sequenced was blood. The clonotype comes from a woman in her 70s in good health. The V and J genes are TRBV18 and TRBJ1-1; D possibly corresponds to TRBD1 (6 bases). The CDR3 region is CASSPRQAGNTEAFF. Written as DNA, the CDR3 is TGTGCCAGCTCACCCCGACAGGCAGGGAACACTGAAGCTTTCTTT.